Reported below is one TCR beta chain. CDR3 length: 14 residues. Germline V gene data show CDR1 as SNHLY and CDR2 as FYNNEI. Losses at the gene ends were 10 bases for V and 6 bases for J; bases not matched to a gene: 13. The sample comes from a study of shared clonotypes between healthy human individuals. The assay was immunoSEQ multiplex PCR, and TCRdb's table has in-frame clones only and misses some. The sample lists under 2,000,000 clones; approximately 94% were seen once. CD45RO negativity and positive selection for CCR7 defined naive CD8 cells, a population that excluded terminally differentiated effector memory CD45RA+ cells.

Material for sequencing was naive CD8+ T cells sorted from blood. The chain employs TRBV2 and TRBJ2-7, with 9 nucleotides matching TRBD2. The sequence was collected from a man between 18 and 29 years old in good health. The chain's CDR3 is CANQNPAGGGEQYF. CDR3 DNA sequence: TGTGCCAACCAGAACCCGGCGGGAGGGGGCGAGCAGTACTTC. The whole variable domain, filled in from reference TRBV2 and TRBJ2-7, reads EPEVTQTPSHQVTQMGQEVILRCVPISNHLYFYWYRQILGQKVEFLVSFYNNEISEKSEIFDDQFSVERPDGSNFTLKIRSTKLEDSAMYFCANQNPAGGGEQYFGPGTRLTVT.